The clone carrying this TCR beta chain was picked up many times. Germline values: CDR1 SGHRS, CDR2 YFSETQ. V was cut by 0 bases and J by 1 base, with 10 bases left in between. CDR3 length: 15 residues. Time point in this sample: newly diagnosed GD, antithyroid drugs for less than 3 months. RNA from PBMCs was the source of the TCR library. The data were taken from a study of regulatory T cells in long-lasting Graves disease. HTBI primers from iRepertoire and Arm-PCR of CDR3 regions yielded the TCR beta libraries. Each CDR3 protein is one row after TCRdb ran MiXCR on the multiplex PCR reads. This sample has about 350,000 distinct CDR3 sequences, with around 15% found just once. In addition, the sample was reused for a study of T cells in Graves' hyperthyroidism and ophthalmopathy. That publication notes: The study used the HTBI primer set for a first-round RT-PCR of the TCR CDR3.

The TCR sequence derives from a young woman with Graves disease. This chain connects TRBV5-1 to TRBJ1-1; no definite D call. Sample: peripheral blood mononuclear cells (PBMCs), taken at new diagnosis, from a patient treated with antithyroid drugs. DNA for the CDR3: TGCGCCAGCAGCTTGGATATAGGGAGGAACACTGAAGCTTTCTTT. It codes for CASSLDIGRNTEAFF.